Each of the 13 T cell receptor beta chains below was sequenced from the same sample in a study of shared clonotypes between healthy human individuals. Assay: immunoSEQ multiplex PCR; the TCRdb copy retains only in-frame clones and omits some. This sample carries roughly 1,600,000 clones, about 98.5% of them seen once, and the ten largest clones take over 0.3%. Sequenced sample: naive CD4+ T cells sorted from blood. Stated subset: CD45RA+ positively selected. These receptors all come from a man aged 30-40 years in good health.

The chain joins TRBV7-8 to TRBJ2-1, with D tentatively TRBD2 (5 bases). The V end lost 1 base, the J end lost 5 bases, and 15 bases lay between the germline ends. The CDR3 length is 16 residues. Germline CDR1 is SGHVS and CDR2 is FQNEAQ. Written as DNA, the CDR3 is TGTGCCAGCAGCTTAGGATTGAGTTGGACTGACAATGAGCAGTTCTTC. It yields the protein CASSLGLSWTDNEQFF. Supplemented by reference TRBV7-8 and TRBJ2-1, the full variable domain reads GAGVSQSPRYKVAKRGQDVALRCDPISGHVSLFWYQQALGQGPEFLTYFQNEAQLDKSGLPSDRFFAERPEGSVSTLKIQRTQQEDSAVYLCASSLGLSWTDNEQFFGPGTRLTVL.

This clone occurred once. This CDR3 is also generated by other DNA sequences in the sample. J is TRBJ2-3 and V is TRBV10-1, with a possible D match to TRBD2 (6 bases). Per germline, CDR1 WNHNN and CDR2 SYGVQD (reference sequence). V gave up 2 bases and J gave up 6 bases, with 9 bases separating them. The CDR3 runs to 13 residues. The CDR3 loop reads CASSEPGGDTQYF. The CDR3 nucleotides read TGCGCCAGCAGTGAGCCCGGAGGGGATACGCAGTATTTT.

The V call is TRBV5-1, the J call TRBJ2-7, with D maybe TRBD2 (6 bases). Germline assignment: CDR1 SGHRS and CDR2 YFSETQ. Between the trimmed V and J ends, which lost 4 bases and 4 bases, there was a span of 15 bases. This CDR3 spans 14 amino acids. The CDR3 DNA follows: TGCGCCAGCAGCGGAGGGACGGGTCGGTACGAGCAGTACTTC. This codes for CASSGGTGRYEQYF.

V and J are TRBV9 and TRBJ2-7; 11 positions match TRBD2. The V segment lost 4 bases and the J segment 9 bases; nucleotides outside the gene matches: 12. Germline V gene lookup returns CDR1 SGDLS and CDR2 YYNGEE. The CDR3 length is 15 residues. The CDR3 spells CASSPRLAGYGGQYF. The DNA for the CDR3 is TGTGCCAGCAGCCCGAGACTAGCGGGATATGGAGGGCAGTACTTC.

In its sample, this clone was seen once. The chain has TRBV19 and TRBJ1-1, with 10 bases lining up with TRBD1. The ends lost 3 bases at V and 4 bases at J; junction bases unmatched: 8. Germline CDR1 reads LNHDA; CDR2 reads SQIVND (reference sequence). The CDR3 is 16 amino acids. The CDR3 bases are TGTGCCAGTAGTATTCAACCGGGACAGGGGAGCACTGAAGCTTTCTTT. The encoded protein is CASSIQPGQGSTEAFF. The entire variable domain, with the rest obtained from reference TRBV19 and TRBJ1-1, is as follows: DGGITQSPKYLFRKEGQNVTLSCEQNLNHDAMYWYRQDPGQGLRLIYYSQIVNDFQKGDIAEGYSVSREKKESFPLTVTSAQKNPTAFYLCASSIQPGQGSTEAFFGQGTRLTVV.

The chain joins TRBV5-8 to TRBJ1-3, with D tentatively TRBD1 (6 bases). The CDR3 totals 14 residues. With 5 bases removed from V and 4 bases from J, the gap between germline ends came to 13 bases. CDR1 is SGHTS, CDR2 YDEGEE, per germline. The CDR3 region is CASRRTGSGNTIYF. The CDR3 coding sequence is TGTGCCAGCAGACGAACAGGGTCCGGAAACACCATATATTTT. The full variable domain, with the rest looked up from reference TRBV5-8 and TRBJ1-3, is EAGVTQSPTHLIKTRGQQATLRCSPISGHTSVYWYQQALGLGLQFLLWYDEGEERNRGNFPPRFSGRQFPNYSSELNVNALELEDSALYLCASRRTGSGNTIYFGEGSWLTVV.

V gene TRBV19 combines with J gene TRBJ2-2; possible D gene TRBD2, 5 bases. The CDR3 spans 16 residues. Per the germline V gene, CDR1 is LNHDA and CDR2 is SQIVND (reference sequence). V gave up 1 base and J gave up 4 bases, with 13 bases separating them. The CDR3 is CASSIVTGMTTGELFF. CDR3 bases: TGTGCCAGTAGTATAGTCACGGGGATGACCACCGGGGAGCTGTTTTTT.

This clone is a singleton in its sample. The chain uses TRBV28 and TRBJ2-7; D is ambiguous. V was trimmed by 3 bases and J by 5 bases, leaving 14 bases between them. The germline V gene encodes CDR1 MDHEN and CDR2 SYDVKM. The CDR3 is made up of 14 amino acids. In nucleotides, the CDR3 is TGTGCCAGCAGTTTGCGGCATTCGATCCACGAGCAGTACTTC. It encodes CASSLRHSIHEQYF.

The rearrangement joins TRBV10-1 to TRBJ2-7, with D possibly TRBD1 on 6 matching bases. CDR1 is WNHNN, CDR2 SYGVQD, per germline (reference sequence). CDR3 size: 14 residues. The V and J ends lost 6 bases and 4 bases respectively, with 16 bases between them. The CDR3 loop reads CASSRTVGGYEQYF. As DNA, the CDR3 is TGCGCCAGCAGCCGGACAGTGGGTGGGTACGAGCAGTACTTC.

CDR3 in amino acids: CASSQTGGSGELFF. The CDR3 coding sequence is TGTGCCAGCAGCCAGACAGGGGGCTCCGGGGAGCTGTTTTTT. The chain joins TRBV28 to TRBJ2-2; 10 positions match TRBD1. The length of the CDR3 is 14 residues. Germline V gives CDR1 MDHEN, CDR2 SYDVKM. Trimming cost V 6 bases and J 6 bases; bases outside gene matches: 4. The full variable domain, rest sourced from reference TRBV28 and TRBJ2-2, is DVKVTQSSRYLVKRTGEKVFLECVQDMDHENMFWYRQDPGLGLRLIYFSYDVKMKEKGDIPEGYSVSREKKERFSLILESASTNQTSMYLCASSQTGGSGELFFGEGSRLTVL.

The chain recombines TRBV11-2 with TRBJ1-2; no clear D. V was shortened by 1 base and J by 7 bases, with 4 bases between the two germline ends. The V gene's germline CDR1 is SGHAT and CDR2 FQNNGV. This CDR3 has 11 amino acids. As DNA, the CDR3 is TGTGCCAGCAGCTTAGTCGCTGGCTACACCTTC. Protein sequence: CASSLVAGYTF.

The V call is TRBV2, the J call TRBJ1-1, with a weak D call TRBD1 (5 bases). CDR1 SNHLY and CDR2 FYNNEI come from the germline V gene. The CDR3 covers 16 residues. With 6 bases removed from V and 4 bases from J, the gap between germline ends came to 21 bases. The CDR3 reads CASSAGGGLGSTEAFF. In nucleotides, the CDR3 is TGTGCCAGCAGCGCGGGGGGTGGCTTAGGGAGCACTGAAGCTTTCTTT.

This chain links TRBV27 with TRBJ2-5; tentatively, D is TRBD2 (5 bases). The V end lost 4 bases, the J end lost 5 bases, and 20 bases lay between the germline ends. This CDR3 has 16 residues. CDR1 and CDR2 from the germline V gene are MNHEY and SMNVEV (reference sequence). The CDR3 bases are TGTGCCAGCAGTTCACCTTACAAGAGGCCGGGGGAGACCCAGTACTTC. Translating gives CASSSPYKRPGETQYF.